This entry features one T cell receptor (beta chain) sequence. Its antigen is currently not known. Qualities for individual bases were not recorded, and no much larger clone is one base off. This sample stems from a study of technical replicates of blood from a few donors (dated by TCRdb to 2017 to 2019). CDR1 and CDR2 are drawn from the germline V gene (reference sequence): LNHNV, YYDKDF. From its cysteine to its phenylalanine, the CDR3 spans 14 amino acids. Kept here is only the CDR3 DNA, which spans 42 bases and is read in frame from base 1. V and J are truncated by 5 bases and 1 base respectively, leaving an intervening sequence of 9 bases. Library preparation was by the immunoSEQ multiplex PCR assay. What TCRdb holds here is the immuneACCESS table cut down to in-frame rearrangements. Part of the clones is not present; checked against another copy, under half of the missing clones reflect an unresolved V gene, and the others are unexplained. The sample yields 60,000 to 75,000 clones; about 97% were counted once. The ten largest account for around 0.29% of the sample.

Recombination connected TRBV15 to TRBJ1-5; the D gene is unclear. The specimen was T cells isolated from PBMCs. This sequence was found in a human donor in good health. CDR3 loop: CATSRLRSNQPQHF. The nucleotide sequence is TGTGCCACCAGCCGCCTACGAAGCAATCAGCCCCAGCATTTT.